The sequence of this TCR beta chain was determined in a study of T cell responses to AZD1222 COVID-19 vaccine (dated by TCRdb to the early 2020s). Broadly, across the study: A total of 233 trial participants underwent TCR sequencing, of whom around 200 received two doses of AZD1222 and some 26 received two doses of the MenACWY control vaccine. Enrollment into the trials was organized by age into subgroups of 18-55, 56-69 and 70-plus years, and those subgroups contained roughly 140, 27 and 60 TCR-sequenced participants, respectively.

Worth noting for this clone: Its antigen is not yet known. A read error may account for a junction end that differs from germline.

Overall study results and their limits: After two AZD1222 doses, spike-specific TCR breadth and depth were significantly higher than at day 0 and than in MenACWY recipients. Conclusions about previously exposed vaccinees are limited because only six or seven AZD1222 recipients were SARS-CoV-2 seropositive at baseline. Most participants were white British and females outnumbered males, and the authors suggested that clonal diversity may have been underestimated. Reportedly, close to half of the unique spike-specific TCRs recognized epitopes lying outside the regions that are mutated in the B.1.351 and B.1.1.7 variants. Because no day 14 peak-response samples were available, repertoires were characterized only after the peak T cell response. CD4 TCRs associated with the vaccine covered the entire spike protein, and the dominant responses were in regions 160-218 and 743-854. In the small 56-69-year group, the increase in depth fell short of significance, most likely because of low power.

The intended sense of this specimen's time point label: about 28 days (+/-7) after the second vaccine dose. AZD1222 recipients whose second dose came at about 4 weeks and those whose second dose came at about 12 weeks were combined into one group, since spike-specific TCR depth and breadth did not differ between the two schedules. The vaccinee samples were drawn from two UK trials, COV001 and COV002, one of which was a single-blind randomized controlled phase 2/3 trial testing AZD1222 (ChAdOx1 nCoV-19) in healthy adults. For TCRbeta chain sequencing, PBMC samples were collected from trial participants at day 0 and at day 28 after the second dose. The CDR3 regions of human TCRbeta chains were analyzed by immunosequencing. In the paper's pipeline: TCRs in the repertoires were compared against a reference library of SARS-CoV-2-specific TCRs that had been generated with the MIRA antigen-specificity platform. Breadth meant the fraction of unique TCRs that were SARS-CoV-2-associated, whereas depth meant the fraction of total T cells that were SARS-CoV-2-associated. Using the MIRA data, every spike-specific TCR was mapped to the spike region that the TCR reacted to and assigned to either a CD4 or a CD8 class. Log10-transformed breadth and depth values were compared by one-way ANOVA with Sidak's multiple comparisons tests. Sourced from immuneACCESS, this table was stored by TCRdb with only in-frame sequences that have V and J called. A share of the clones is absent; for the studies checked, an unresolved V gene accounts for under half, and the remainder has no known explanation. That table gives V, J and clone size, and the DNA gave D and trimming. Here the sample has fewer than 200,000 clones; approximately 90% occur a single time. The top ten constitute more than 1.5% of the sample.

The sequence was obtained from an adult who received the AZD1222 COVID-19 vaccine. The sequencing here drew on peripheral blood, taken 28 days after the second AZD1222 dose.

CDR3 protein: CSVEGVSGKYGYTF. The DNA sequence reads TGCAGCGTGGAAGGTGTCAGCGGGAAATATGGCTACACCTTC. This receptor chain uses TRBV29-1 and TRBJ1-2; there is no confident call for the D gene. The germline V gene provides CDR1 SQVTM and CDR2 ANQGSEA. The CDR3 numbers 14 residues from cysteine through phenylalanine. Kept here is only the CDR3 DNA, which spans 42 bases and is read in frame from base 1.